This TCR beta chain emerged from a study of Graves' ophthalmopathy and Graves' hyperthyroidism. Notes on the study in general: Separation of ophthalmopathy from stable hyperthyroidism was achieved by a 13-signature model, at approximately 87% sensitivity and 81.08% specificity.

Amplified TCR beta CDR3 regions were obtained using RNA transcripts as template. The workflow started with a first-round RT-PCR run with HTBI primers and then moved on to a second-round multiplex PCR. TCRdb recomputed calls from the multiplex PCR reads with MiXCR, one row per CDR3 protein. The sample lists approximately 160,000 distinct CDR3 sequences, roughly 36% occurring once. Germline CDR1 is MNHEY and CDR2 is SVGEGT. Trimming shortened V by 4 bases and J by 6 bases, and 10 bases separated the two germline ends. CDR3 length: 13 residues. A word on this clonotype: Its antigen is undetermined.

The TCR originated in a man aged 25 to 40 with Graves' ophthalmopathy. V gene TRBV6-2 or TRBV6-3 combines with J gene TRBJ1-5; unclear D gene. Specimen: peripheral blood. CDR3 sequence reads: CASSLSYSQPQHF. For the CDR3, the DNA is TGTGCCAGCAGTTTATCCTACAGTCAGCCCCAGCATTTT.